This T cell receptor beta chain is drawn from a study of blood T cell repertoires in COVID-19. For the study at large: Nucleic acid was either cDNA or gDNA, and it came from T cells, B-cell-depleted T cells, or PBMCs.

In the authors' methods: Reference gene primer amplification gave estimated nucleated cell counts. Measured with immunoSEQ multiplex PCR; TCRdb has only the in-frame clones, and not every one. V and J calls and clone size are given by that table; D and trimming were obtained from the DNA. The sample shows more than 90,000 clones, roughly 87% of them seen only once. Between the trimmed V and J ends, which lost 4 bases and 2 bases, there was a span of 11 bases. The CDR3 runs 14 residues. CDR1 is LNHDA and CDR2 is SQIVND in the germline V gene (reference sequence). A word on this clone: Within the sample, other DNA sequences also encode this same CDR3.

The chain combines TRBV19 with TRBJ1-2; D remains unclear. The receptor's source is a human donor in a cohort sampled during active COVID-19. The sequencing sample was made of peripheral blood. Written as DNA, the CDR3 is TGTGCCAGTAGTACTCAGCCGGGAAACTATGGCTACACCTTC. Amino acid sequence: CASSTQPGNYGYTF.